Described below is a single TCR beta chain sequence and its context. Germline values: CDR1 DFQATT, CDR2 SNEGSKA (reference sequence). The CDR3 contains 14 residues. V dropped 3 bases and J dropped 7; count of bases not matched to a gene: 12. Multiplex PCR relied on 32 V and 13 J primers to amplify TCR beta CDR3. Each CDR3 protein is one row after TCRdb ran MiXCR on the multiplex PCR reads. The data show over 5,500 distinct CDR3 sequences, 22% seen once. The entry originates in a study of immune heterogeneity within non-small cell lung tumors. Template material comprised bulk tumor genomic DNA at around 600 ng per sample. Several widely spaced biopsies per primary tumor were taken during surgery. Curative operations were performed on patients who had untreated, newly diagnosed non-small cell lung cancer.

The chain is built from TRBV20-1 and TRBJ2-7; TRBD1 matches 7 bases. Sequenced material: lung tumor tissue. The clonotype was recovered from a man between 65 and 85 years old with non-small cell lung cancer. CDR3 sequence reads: CSARAGTDPGEQYF. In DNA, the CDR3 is TGCAGTGCTAGGGCCGGGACAGACCCGGGGGAGCAGTACTTC.